The T cell receptor beta chain under discussion was sequenced for a study of T cell repertoires in cytomegalovirus infection. Turning to the study itself: Alongside well-studied HLA-B-restricted CMV epitopes, recently identified HLA-C-restricted CMV epitopes were also used. From public TCR beta signatures came an indication of both CMV infection and matching HLA type.

The study's findings and limits: HLA-C-restricted TCR beta clonotypes specific for CMV led the ex vivo response.

Using its own MiXCR run on the reads, TCRdb lists one record per CDR3 protein. In the table there are about 220,000 distinct CDR3 sequences, less than 50% of which are singletons. Of note for this clonotype: The antigen is undetermined.

Sample: CD8+ T cells from cultured PBMCs, taken from culture after CMV antigen stimulation. This clonotype originated in a human donor in good health (CMV status not recorded). Some clones in this sample may be carry-over from other donors' samples.

CDR3 region: CAISEAGVVDSNQPQHF. CDR3 bases: TGTGCCATCAGTGAAGCGGGTGTCGTGGATAGCAATCAGCCCCAGCATTTT. The chain combines TRBV10-3 with TRBJ1-5; D unresolved. Germline V CDR1 and CDR2: ENHRY, SYGVKD. This CDR3 is built from 17 residues. Trimming took 3 bases from V and 0 from J, leaving 15 bases between them.